The entry below gives a single TCR beta chain sequence along with its context. It has no known antigen specificity. No base quality information exists; no much larger clone differs at one position. Reading the germline V gene gives CDR1 LGHNA and CDR2 YSLEER. From the cysteine through the phenylalanine, the CDR3 covers 18 amino acids. Left in the record is the CDR3 DNA by itself, 54 bases read in frame from the first base. The junction shows trimming of 2 bases on V and 4 bases on J, and the gene matches do not reach 15 bases of it. This record belongs to a study of technical replicates of blood from a few donors (dated by TCRdb to 2016 to 2017). Library method: the immunoSEQ multiplex PCR assay. Drawn from immuneACCESS, this table holds only the in-frame rearrangements with V and J called that TCRdb kept. Clones are partly lost; checked studies trace under half to an unresolved V gene and leave the rest unexplained. In all, the sample holds 60,000 to 85,000 clones, and approximately 94% of those were seen once. The ten biggest clones cover around 0.37% of the sample.

This chain joins TRBV4-3 to TRBJ1-2; 8 bases in the middle match TRBD1. The sequencing input was T cells isolated from PBMCs. The clonotype was recovered from a human donor in good health. In nucleotides, the sequence is TGCGCCAGCAGCCAATTAGTCGGGACAGGAAACGTAGTCTATGGCTACACCTTC. Translation gives CASSQLVGTGNVVYGYTF.